This entry lists 28 T cell receptor beta chains sequenced from one sample in a study of blood T cell repertoires in COVID-19. The assay was immunoSEQ multiplex PCR, and TCRdb's table has in-frame clones only and misses some. This sample has about 220,000 clones, with roughly 84% found just once. Sequencing was done on a sample of peripheral blood. The receptors derive from a man aged 45 to 65 with active or convalescent COVID-19.

V gene TRBV29-1 combines with J gene TRBJ2-7; the match to TRBD1 covers 7 bases. The length of the CDR3 is 11 residues. Trimming cost V 6 bases and J 8 bases; bases outside gene matches: 7. Looked up from germline, CDR1 is SQVTM and CDR2 is ANQGSEA. CDR3 bases: TGCAGCGTCGACGACAGGGTTCAGCAGTACTTC. Amino acid sequence: CSVDDRVQQYF.

V usage is TRBV6-2 or TRBV6-3 and J usage is TRBJ2-3; D perhaps matches TRBD1 (6 bases). This CDR3 has 14 amino acids. Germline V gene sequence: CDR1 MNHEY, CDR2 SVGEGT. Trimming took off 6 bases at V and 8 bases at J, with 18 bases between the two ends. CDR3 amino acids: CASSLGASSGTQYF. As DNA, the CDR3 is TGTGCCAGCAGCTTGGGGGCGAGTTCTGGTACGCAGTATTTT.

The V call is TRBV28, the J call TRBJ2-3, with a weak D call TRBD1 (6 bases). This CDR3 comprises 12 residues. V dropped 5 bases and J dropped 6 bases, with 9 bases sitting between them. Germline V gives CDR1 MDHEN, CDR2 SYDVKM. CDR3 in DNA: TGTGCCAGCAGTCAGGGGTCGGATACGCAGTATTTT. It codes for CASSQGSDTQYF.

This clone has just one count. The gene calls are TRBV29-1 and TRBJ1-1; the match to TRBD1 covers 8 bases. After removal of 5 bases from V and 5 bases from J, the junction contained 4 bases not matched to a gene. Per germline, CDR1 SQVTM and CDR2 ANQGSEA. The CDR3 loop spans 12 amino acids. The DNA for the CDR3 is TGCAGCGTTAAATACAGGGGGACTGAAGCTTTCTTT. It yields the protein CSVKYRGTEAFF.

The genes are TRBV19 and TRBJ1-2, with 7 bases fitting TRBD1. The CDR3 loop spans 13 amino acids. CDR1 and CDR2 from the germline V gene are LNHDA and SQIVND (reference sequence). V lost 6 bases to trimming and J lost 7 bases; unmatched junction nucleotides: 8. The CDR3 DNA reads as TGTGCCAGTAGGTGGACAGGAGATTCTGGCTACACCTTC. The encoded protein is CASRWTGDSGYTF. The full variable domain, completed using reference TRBV19 and TRBJ1-2, is DGGITQSPKYLFRKEGQNVTLSCEQNLNHDAMYWYRQDPGQGLRLIYYSQIVNDFQKGDIAEGYSVSREKKESFPLTVTSAQKNPTAFYLCASRWTGDSGYTFGSGTRLTVV.

The chain is built from TRBV28 and TRBJ2-7; tentatively, D is TRBD2 (6 bases). Germline CDR1 reads MDHEN; CDR2 reads SYDVKM. The CDR3 runs 14 residues. Trimming left V 4 bases short and J 1 base short, with 11 bases between. The CDR3 reads CASSSLGLSYEQYF. The CDR3 DNA reads as TGTGCCAGCAGTTCCCTGGGACTTTCCTACGAGCAGTACTTC.

This clone was seen only a few times. This chain uses TRBV24-1 with TRBJ2-1, with 10 bases matching TRBD2. Germline V gives CDR1 KGHDR, CDR2 SFDVKD. The CDR3 has 19 amino acids. V was pared by 0 bases and J by 0 bases, with 7 bases of the junction left unmatched. The CDR3 DNA reads TGTGCCACCAGTGATTTGGCTAGCGGGAGTGACAGCTCCTACAATGAGCAGTTCTTC. Its translation is CATSDLASGSDSSYNEQFF.

This chain uses TRBV9 with TRBJ2-1, with 8 bases fitting TRBD2. The CDR3 runs 15 residues. J was trimmed by 2 bases and V by 3 bases; bases with no gene match: 4. Germline lookup yields CDR1 SGDLS and CDR2 YYNGEE. CDR3 DNA: TGTGCCAGCAGCGCTCGGGAGGGGGCCTACAATGAGCAGTTCTTC. Its translation is CASSAREGAYNEQFF.

This clone appeared a few times. V and J are TRBV11-3 and TRBJ2-5; TRBD2 agrees at 10 bases. With 4 bases clipped from V and 3 bases from J, the junction kept 11 bases outside the gene matches. The CDR3 is made up of 17 amino acids. Germline loops: CDR1 SGHNT, CDR2 YENEEA. For the CDR3, the DNA is TGTGCCAGCAGCTCTAGTGGGGGCCTAGCGGGAGAAGAGACCCAGTACTTC. Amino acid sequence: CASSSSGGLAGEETQYF. The full variable domain, completed using reference TRBV11-3 and TRBJ2-5, is EAGVVQSPRYKIIEKKQPVAFWCNPISGHNTLYWYLQNLGQGPELLIRYENEEAVDDSQLPKDRFSAERLKGVDSTLKIQPAELGDSAVYLCASSSSGGLAGEETQYFGPGTRLLVL.

The chain links TRBV19 to TRBJ1-6; D gene unclear. The V end was cut by 6 bases, the J end by 7 bases, with 13 bases between. Per germline, CDR1 LNHDA and CDR2 SQIVND (reference sequence). This CDR3 has 14 amino acids. DNA for the CDR3: TGTGCCAGTAGACTTCAGGACTCAAATTCACCCCTCCACTTT. As protein: CASRLQDSNSPLHF.

V is TRBV7-8 and J is TRBJ2-5, with 7 bases identical to TRBD1. Germline-derived CDR1 and CDR2 are SGHVS and FQNEAQ. The CDR3 extends over 14 amino acids. V lost 2 bases to trimming and J lost 5 bases; unmatched junction nucleotides: 5. The CDR3 DNA reads as TGTGCCAGCAGCTTAAAGGGCAGGGGGGAGACCCAGTACTTC. Translated: CASSLKGRGETQYF.

The rearrangement uses TRBV19 and TRBJ1-5, with TRBD1 matching 8 bases. V was pared by 7 bases and J by 5 bases, with 7 bases of the junction left unmatched. CDR3 length: 14 residues. Germline CDR1 reads LNHDA; CDR2 reads SQIVND (reference sequence). CDR3 coding DNA: TGTGCCAGTACCCAGGACAGGGAATATCAGCCCCAGCATTTT. Amino acids: CASTQDREYQPQHF. The entire variable domain, with the rest obtained from reference TRBV19 and TRBJ1-5, is as follows: DGGITQSPKYLFRKEGQNVTLSCEQNLNHDAMYWYRQDPGQGLRLIYYSQIVNDFQKGDIAEGYSVSREKKESFPLTVTSAQKNPTAFYLCASTQDREYQPQHFGDGTRLSIL.

V is TRBV19 and J is TRBJ2-1; 13 bases fit TRBD2. The V segment lost 5 bases and the J segment 6 bases; nucleotides outside the gene matches: 4. Per the germline V gene, CDR1 is LNHDA and CDR2 is SQIVND (reference sequence). The CDR3 length is 15 residues. The CDR3 loop is CASSLRTSGSNEQFF. The CDR3 DNA reads as TGTGCCAGTAGTCTCCGGACTAGCGGGAGCAATGAGCAGTTCTTC.

This clone was detected only once. CDR3 sequence (DNA): TGTGCCAGCAGCTTGCCAGGTGTCCTCATGAACACTGAAGCTTTCTTT. Protein sequence: CASSLPGVLMNTEAFF. The chain uses TRBV11-1 and TRBJ1-1; D not certain. This CDR3 contains 16 residues. Trimming stripped 3 bases from V and 0 bases from J, with 14 bases between. Germline CDR1 reads SGHAT; CDR2 reads FQDESV (reference sequence).

This clone was detected only once. The chain joins TRBV7-2 to TRBJ1-2; TRBD1 might be the D (6 bases). The CDR3 is made up of 13 amino acids. V was pared by 5 bases and J by 4 bases, with 11 bases between. Per germline, CDR1 SGHTA and CDR2 FQGNSA. In nucleotides, the CDR3 is TGTGCCAGCAGCGACTTAGGGGGCTATGGCTACACCTTC. Translation gives CASSDLGGYGYTF.

On this clone: One end of the junction fails to match germline, which may point to a read error. The J gene is TRBJ2-1, the V gene TRBV24-1; the match to TRBD2 covers 7 bases. From germline, CDR1 is KGHDR and CDR2 SFDVKD. This CDR3 has 13 amino acids. The CDR3 nucleotides read TGTGCCACCAGTGATGGGGGGGGTCGTCGGCTGGTCTTC. Translated: CATSDGGGRRLVF.

The chain combines TRBV2 with TRBJ1-5; the match to TRBD1 covers 7 bases. The V gene end was trimmed by 2 bases and the J gene end by 6 bases; junction bases not matched to a gene: 10. The germline gives CDR1 SNHLY, CDR2 FYNNEI. The CDR3 is made up of 16 amino acids. CDR3 coding DNA: TGTGCCAGCAGTGAATTAGGCAGGGGGTTGGGTCAGCCCCAGCATTTT. Amino acid sequence: CASSELGRGLGQPQHF.

J is TRBJ2-4 and V is TRBV7-6; weak D call: TRBD2 (6 bases). V shed 5 bases and J shed 7 bases, with 15 bases lying between them. The CDR3 contains 14 residues. Germline V gene sequence: CDR1 SGHVS, CDR2 FNYEAQ. The CDR3 region is CASSPTAGTNIQYF. The CDR3 bases are TGTGCCAGCAGCCCAACAGCGGGTACGAACATTCAGTACTTC.

V is TRBV28 and J is TRBJ1-1, with D maybe TRBD1 (5 bases). The CDR3 spans 14 residues. CDR1 and CDR2 (germline): MDHEN, SYDVKM. V lost 8 bases to trimming and J lost 5 bases, with 18 bases between them. The CDR3 bases are TGTGCCAGCGGAATGACAGCCCGATGGACTGAAGCTTTCTTT. Translated, it gives CASGMTARWTEAFF.

With respect to this clone: At one of its ends the junction is not consistent with the germline gene, which may arise from a read error. The chain combines TRBV11-2 with TRBJ2-7, with a possible D match to TRBD2 (7 bases). Germline assignment: CDR1 SGHAT and CDR2 FQNNGV. The CDR3 has 12 residues. CDR3 DNA: TGTGCCAGCAGCTTAGATGGAACAGGGAGGGACTTC. Translated, it gives CASSLDGTGRDF.

The rearrangement uses TRBV11-3 and TRBJ2-7; TRBD2 agrees at 13 bases. This CDR3 region has 15 residues. The V and J ends lost 5 bases and 4 bases, in that order; junction bases with no gene match: 5. Germline V gene sequence: CDR1 SGHNT, CDR2 YENEEA. The CDR3 sequence: CASSMGLAGLYEQYF. Written as DNA, the CDR3 is TGTGCCAGCAGCATGGGACTAGCGGGATTATACGAGCAGTACTTC.

The chain combines TRBV7-9 with TRBJ2-1; 8 bases agree with TRBD2. The CDR3 is made up of 16 amino acids. Per the germline V gene, CDR1 is SEHNR and CDR2 is FQNEAQ (reference sequence). The V gene end was trimmed by 4 bases and the J gene end by 7 bases; junction bases not matched to a gene: 12. Written as DNA, the CDR3 is TGTGCCAGCAGCTCTCTACGGGGGGGCCGCGGTAATGAGCAGTTCTTC. It specifies CASSSLRGGRGNEQFF. Complete variable domain (other parts from reference TRBV7-9 and TRBJ2-1): DTGVSQNPRHKITKRGQNVTFRCDPISEHNRLYWYRQTLGQGPEFLTYFQNEAQLEKSRLLSDRFSAERPKGSFSTLEIQRTEQGDSAMYLCASSSLRGGRGNEQFFGPGTRLTVL.

The chain is built from TRBV5-1 and TRBJ2-5; tentatively, D is TRBD2 (6 bases). The CDR3 contains 14 residues. Per germline, CDR1 SGHRS and CDR2 YFSETQ. Trimming removed 2 bases at V and 5 bases at J, with 13 bases between. CDR3 sequence (DNA): TGCGCCAGCAGCTTACCCGGACGGGGGGAGACCCAGTACTTC. It translates to CASSLPGRGETQYF.

The chain uses TRBV6-1 and TRBJ2-7, with TRBD1 identical over 8 bases. V shed 2 bases, J shed 3 bases, and the junction held 9 bases outside the gene matches. CDR1 is MNHNS and CDR2 is SASEGT in the germline V gene. The CDR3 extends over 16 amino acids. As DNA, the CDR3 is TGTGCCAGCAGTGAATGGGGGACAGGAGGCCTCTACGAGCAGTACGTC. This translates into CASSEWGTGGLYEQYV.

This sequence joins TRBV16 and TRBJ1-5; D gene uncertain. From germline, CDR1 is KGHSY and CDR2 FQNENV. The length of the CDR3 is 13 residues. Between the trimmed V and J ends, which lost 2 bases and 5 bases, there was a span of 7 bases. This CDR3 is CASSQNSDQPQHF. The CDR3 DNA reads as TGTGCCAGCAGCCAAAATTCCGATCAGCCCCAGCATTTT.

This chain links TRBV5-5 with TRBJ2-1; D might be TRBD2 (6 bases). The germline V gene encodes CDR1 SGHKS and CDR2 YYEKEE (reference sequence). The CDR3 extends over 15 amino acids. V was clipped by 2 bases and J by 13 bases, with 22 bases between them. CDR3: CASSLSGTQSPLQFF. The CDR3 DNA sequence: TGTGCCAGCAGCTTAAGTGGGACTCAATCTCCCCTTCAGTTCTTC.

This clone was seen only once. The chain recombines TRBV28 with TRBJ2-2; 9 bases are a match to TRBD1. Germline CDR1 MDHEN, CDR2 SYDVKM. The CDR3 has 14 residues. Germline trimming cut 9 bases from V and 3 bases from J; bases unmatched to any gene: 5. Here the CDR3 DNA reads TGTGCCAGTCGGGACAGGGCGTACACCGGGGAGCTGTTTTTT. Translation: CASRDRAYTGELFF.

V gene TRBV6-6 combines with J gene TRBJ2-1, with 12 bases matching TRBD1. Germline trimming cut 6 bases from V and 13 bases from J; bases unmatched to any gene: 16. CDR1 and CDR2 (germline): MNHNY, SVGAGI (reference sequence). CDR3 length: 16 amino acids. The CDR3 DNA follows: TGTGCCAGCAGCCCTGTCGGGACAGGGGGCAAGTGGGGACAGTTCTTC. Encoded protein: CASSPVGTGGKWGQFF.